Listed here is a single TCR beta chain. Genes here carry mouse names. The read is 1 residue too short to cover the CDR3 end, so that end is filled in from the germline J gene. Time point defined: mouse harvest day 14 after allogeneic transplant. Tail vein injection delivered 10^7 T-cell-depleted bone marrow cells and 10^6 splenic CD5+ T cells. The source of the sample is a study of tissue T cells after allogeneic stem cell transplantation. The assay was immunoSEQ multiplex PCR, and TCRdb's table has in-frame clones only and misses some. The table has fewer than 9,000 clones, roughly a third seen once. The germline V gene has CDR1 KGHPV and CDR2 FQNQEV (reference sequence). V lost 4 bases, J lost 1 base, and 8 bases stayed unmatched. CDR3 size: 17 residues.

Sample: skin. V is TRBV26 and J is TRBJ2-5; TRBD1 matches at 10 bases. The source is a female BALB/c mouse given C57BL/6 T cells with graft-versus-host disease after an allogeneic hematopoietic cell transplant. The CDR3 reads CASSPPPGTGDQDTQYF. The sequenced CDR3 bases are TGTGCCAGCAGTCCACCTCCCGGGACAGGGGACCAAGACACCCAGTAC.